This T cell receptor beta chain was identified in a study of T cell changes during pregnancy in multiple sclerosis. Profiling relied on immunoSEQ multiplex PCR, and the TCRdb table lists in-frame clones only, not all of them. The sample contains under 80,000 clones, roughly 90% of which appear only once. The CDR3 is 18 residues long. Trimming shortened V by 4 bases and J by 1 base, and 23 bases separated the two germline ends. CDR1 SGHTA and CDR2 FQGNSA come from the germline V gene. Sequencing was performed on peripheral blood, taken in the first trimester of pregnancy. The chain joins TRBV7-2 to TRBJ2-7; D is uncertain. The sequence came from a female donor with multiple sclerosis, enrolled in a pregnancy study. CDR3 sequence: CASSSTIRPIPHSYEQYF. As DNA, the CDR3 is TGTGCCAGCAGCTCTACTATACGACCCATTCCGCATTCCTACGAGCAGTACTTC.